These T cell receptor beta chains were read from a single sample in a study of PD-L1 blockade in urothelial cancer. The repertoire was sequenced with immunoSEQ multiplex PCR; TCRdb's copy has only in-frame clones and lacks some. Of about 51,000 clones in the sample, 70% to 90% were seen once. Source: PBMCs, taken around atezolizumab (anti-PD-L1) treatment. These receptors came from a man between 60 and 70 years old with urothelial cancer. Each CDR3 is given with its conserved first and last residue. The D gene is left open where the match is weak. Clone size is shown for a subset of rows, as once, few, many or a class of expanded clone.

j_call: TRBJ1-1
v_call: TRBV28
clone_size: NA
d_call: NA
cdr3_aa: CASLRVPTEAFF
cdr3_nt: TGTGCCAGCTTGCGGGTTCCCACTGAAGCTTTCTTT

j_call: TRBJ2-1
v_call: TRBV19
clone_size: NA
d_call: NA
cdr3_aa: CASSIVRGNEQFF
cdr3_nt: TGTGCCAGTAGTATAGTCCGGGGGAATGAGCAGTTCTTC

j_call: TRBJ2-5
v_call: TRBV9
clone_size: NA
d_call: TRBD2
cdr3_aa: CASSVGLAGAETQYF
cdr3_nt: TGTGCCAGCAGCGTGGGACTAGCGGGGGCAGAGACCCAGTACTTC

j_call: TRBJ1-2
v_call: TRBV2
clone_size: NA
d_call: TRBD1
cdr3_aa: CASGQGSYPYTF
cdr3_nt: TGTGCCAGTGGACAGGGAAGTTATCCCTACACCTTC

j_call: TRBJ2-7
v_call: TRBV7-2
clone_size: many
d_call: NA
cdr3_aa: CASSLRLYEQYF
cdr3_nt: TGTGCCAGCAGCCTAAGACTCTACGAGCAGTACTTC

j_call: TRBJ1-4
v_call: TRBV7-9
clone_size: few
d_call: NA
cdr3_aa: CASSQRTVRNEKLFF
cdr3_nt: TGTGCCAGCAGCCAGCGGACAGTCAGAAATGAAAAACTGTTTTTT

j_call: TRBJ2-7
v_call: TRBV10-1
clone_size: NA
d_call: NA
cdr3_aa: CASSTPNRPYEQYF
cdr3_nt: TGCGCCAGCAGTACACCTAACAGACCCTACGAGCAGTACTTC

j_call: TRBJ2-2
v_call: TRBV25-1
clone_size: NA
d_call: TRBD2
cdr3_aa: CASSGQGLAGVGTGELFF
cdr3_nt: TGTGCCAGCAGTGGGCAGGGACTAGCGGGAGTGGGCACCGGGGAGCTGTTTTTT

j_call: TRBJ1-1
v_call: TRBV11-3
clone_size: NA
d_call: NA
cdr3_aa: CASSLSGENTEAFF
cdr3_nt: TGTGCCAGCAGCCTCTCGGGAGAAAACACTGAAGCTTTCTTT

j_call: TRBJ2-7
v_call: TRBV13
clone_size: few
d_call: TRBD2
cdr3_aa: CASSWTSGSYEQYF
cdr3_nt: TGTGCCAGCAGCTGGACTAGCGGTTCCTACGAGCAGTACTTC

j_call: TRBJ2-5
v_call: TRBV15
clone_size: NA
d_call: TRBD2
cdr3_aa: CATSRDVPSGRGRETQYF
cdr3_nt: TGTGCCACCAGCAGAGATGTCCCTAGCGGGAGGGGAAGGGAGACCCAGTACTTC

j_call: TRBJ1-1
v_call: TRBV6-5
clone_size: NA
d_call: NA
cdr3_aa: CASSSSRDMNTEAFF
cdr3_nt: TGTGCCAGCAGTTCCTCCAGGGATATGAACACTGAAGCTTTCTTT

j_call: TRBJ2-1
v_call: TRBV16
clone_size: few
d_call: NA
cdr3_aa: CASSQSGGYNEQFF
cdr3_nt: TGTGCCAGCAGCCAATCGGGCGGGTACAATGAGCAGTTCTTC

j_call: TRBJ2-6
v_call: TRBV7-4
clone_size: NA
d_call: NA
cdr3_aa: CASSQYHSSQSRANVLTF
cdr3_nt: TGTGCCAGCAGCCAGTATCACAGCTCACAAAGTCGGGCCAACGTCCTGACTTTC

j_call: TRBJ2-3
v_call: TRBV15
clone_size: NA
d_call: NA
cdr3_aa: CATSLRTESTDTQYF
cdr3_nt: TGTGCCACCAGCTTACGGACAGAAAGCACAGATACGCAGTATTTT

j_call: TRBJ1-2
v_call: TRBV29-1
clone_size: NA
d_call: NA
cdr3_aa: CSVSTGQVYGYTF
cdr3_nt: TGCAGCGTCAGTACGGGACAAGTCTATGGCTACACCTTC

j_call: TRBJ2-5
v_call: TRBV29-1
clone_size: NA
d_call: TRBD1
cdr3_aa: CSSIGQGGVRETQYF
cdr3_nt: TGCAGCTCTATAGGACAGGGTGGGGTACGCGAGACCCAGTACTTC

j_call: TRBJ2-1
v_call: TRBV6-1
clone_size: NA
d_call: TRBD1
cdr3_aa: CASRSGTGGNKQFF
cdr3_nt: TGTGCCAGCAGATCCGGGACAGGGGGGAATAAGCAGTTCTTC

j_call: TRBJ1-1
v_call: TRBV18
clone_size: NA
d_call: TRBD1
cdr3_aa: CASSPGQLNTEAFF
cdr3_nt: TGTGCCAGCTCACCGGGACAGTTGAACACTGAAGCTTTCTTT

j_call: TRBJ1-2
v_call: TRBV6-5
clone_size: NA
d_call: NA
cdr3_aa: CASRPRRSNYGYTF
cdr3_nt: TGTGCCAGCAGACCGAGACGGAGTAACTATGGCTACACCTTC

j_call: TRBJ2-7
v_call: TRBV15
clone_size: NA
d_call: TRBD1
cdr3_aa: CATSGRTGGHYEQYF
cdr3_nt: TGTGCCACCAGCGGAAGGACAGGGGGCCACTACGAGCAGTACTTC

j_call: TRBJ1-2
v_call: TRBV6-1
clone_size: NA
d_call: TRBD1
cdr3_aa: CASRKLGQGGGYTF
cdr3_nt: TGTGCCAGCAGAAAACTTGGACAGGGGGGTGGCTACACCTTC

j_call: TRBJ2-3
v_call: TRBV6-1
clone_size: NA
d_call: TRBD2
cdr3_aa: CASRTSGLSDTQYF
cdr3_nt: TGTGCCAGCAGGACTAGCGGACTGTCAGATACGCAGTATTTT

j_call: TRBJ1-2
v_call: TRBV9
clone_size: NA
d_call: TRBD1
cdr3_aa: CASSVEMGTGVYYTF
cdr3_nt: TGTGCCAGCAGCGTAGAAATGGGGACAGGGGTATACTACACCTTC

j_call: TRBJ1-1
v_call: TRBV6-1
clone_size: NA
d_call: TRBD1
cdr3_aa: CASTWTGENTEAFF
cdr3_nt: TGTGCCAGCACTTGGACAGGGGAGAACACTGAAGCTTTCTTT

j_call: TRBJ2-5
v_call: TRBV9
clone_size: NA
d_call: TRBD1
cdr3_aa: CASSAIGQVGETQYF
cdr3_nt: TGTGCCAGCAGCGCAATCGGACAGGTCGGAGAGACCCAGTACTTC

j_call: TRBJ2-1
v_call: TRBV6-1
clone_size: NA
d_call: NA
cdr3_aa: CASSEGREPYNEQFF
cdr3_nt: TGTGCCAGCAGTGAGGGCCGGGAACCCTACAATGAGCAGTTCTTC

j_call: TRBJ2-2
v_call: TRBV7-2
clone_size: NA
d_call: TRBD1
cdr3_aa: CASSNRGTGELFF
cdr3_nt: TGTGCCAGCAGCAACAGGGGCACCGGGGAGCTGTTTTTT

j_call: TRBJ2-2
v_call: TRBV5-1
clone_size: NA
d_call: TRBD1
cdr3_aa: CASSPGQWILNTGELFF
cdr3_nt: TGCGCCAGCAGCCCGGGACAGTGGATACTTAACACCGGGGAGCTGTTTTTT

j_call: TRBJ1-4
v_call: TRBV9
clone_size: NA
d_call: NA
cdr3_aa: CASSVGPGEKLFF
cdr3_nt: TGTGCCAGCAGCGTGGGCCCGGGGGAAAAACTGTTTTTT

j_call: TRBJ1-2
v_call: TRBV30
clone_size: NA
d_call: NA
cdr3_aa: CAWSPGSYGYTF
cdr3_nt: TGTGCCTGGAGTCCGGGGAGTTATGGCTACACCTTC

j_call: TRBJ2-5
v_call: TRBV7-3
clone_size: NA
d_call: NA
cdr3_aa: CASSLTGTDQETQYF
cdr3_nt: TGTGCCAGCAGCTTAACCGGTACAGACCAAGAGACCCAGTACTTC

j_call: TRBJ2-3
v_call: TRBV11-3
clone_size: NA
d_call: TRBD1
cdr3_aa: CASRRGQGARTDTQYF
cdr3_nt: TGTGCCAGCAGACGGGGGCAGGGGGCTAGGACAGATACGCAGTATTTT

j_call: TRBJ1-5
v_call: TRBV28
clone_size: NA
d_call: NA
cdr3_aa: CASSTGNQPQHF
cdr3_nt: TGTGCCAGCAGTACAGGCAATCAGCCCCAGCATTTT